This passage covers 24 T cell receptor beta chains from one sample sequenced in a study of T cells in Graves' hyperthyroidism and ophthalmopathy. The TCR beta CDR3 regions underwent amplification using RNA transcripts as the source. The TCR CDR3 first-round RT-PCR relied on the HTBI primer set. TCRdb re-analysed the multiplex PCR reads in MiXCR, keeping a single row per CDR3 protein. The data show around 280,000 distinct CDR3 sequences, with roughly 14% seen just once and almost 8% held by the top ten. Material: blood. The receptors originated from a woman under 40 with Graves' hyperthyroidism that later progressed to Graves' ophthalmopathy.

This clonotype was recorded a few times. A read error may explain this, as a much larger clone is one base away. The chain carries TRBV6-5 and TRBJ1-1; D gene unclear. CDR1 and CDR2 from the germline V gene are MNHEY and SVGAGI. The V gene lost 4 bases and the J gene lost 10 bases, with 16 bases spanning the gap. The CDR3 consists of 13 residues. The chain's CDR3 is CASSSTIPPGAFF. CDR3 sequence (DNA): TGTGCCAGCAGTTCCACTATCCCCCCTGGAGCTTTCTTT.

This clonotype was seen many times. The rearrangement joins TRBV12-3 or TRBV12-4 to TRBJ2-3; 7 positions match TRBD1. The J segment lost 1 base and the V segment lost 3 bases, leaving 7 bases of the junction unmatched. The CDR3 extends over 16 amino acids. The CDR3, as DNA: TGTGCCAGCAGTTTTTGGTCCACAGGGGGCACAGATACGCAGTATTTT. Protein sequence: CASSFWSTGGTDTQYF.

V gene TRBV19 combines with J gene TRBJ2-2, with D perhaps assigned TRBD1 or TRBD2 (5 bases each). Germline CDR1 LNHDA, CDR2 SQIVND (reference sequence). The CDR3 covers 15 residues. V lost 6 bases to trimming and J lost 6 bases, with 17 bases between them. The CDR3 here is CASRRDRLGAGELFF. The CDR3 DNA reads as TGTGCCAGTAGAAGGGACCGCTTAGGGGCCGGGGAGCTGTTTTTT.

This clonotype has a count of ten or more. The rearrangement uses TRBV7-9 and TRBJ1-2; 8 nucleotides agree with TRBD1. The CDR3 sequence is 17 residues long. After removal of 1 base from V and 1 base from J, the junction contained 8 bases not matched to a gene. Germline CDR1 and CDR2: SEHNR and FQNEAQ (reference sequence). The CDR3 bases are TGTGCCAGCAGCTTAGGAGACGGGACAGGTCGTAACTATGGCTACACCTTC. Its protein is CASSLGDGTGRNYGYTF. Filled out from reference TRBV7-9 and TRBJ1-2, the complete variable domain reads DTGVSQNPRHKITKRGQNVTFRCDPISEHNRLYWYRQTLGQGPEFLTYFQNEAQLEKSRLLSDRFSAERPKGSFSTLEIQRTEQGDSAMYLCASSLGDGTGRNYGYTFGSGTRLTVV.

The rearrangement joins TRBV19 to TRBJ2-1; D may be TRBD2 (5 bases). The CDR3 is 16 residues long. V lost 5 bases, J lost 7 bases, and 21 bases lay in between. Germline loops: CDR1 LNHDA, CDR2 SQIVND (reference sequence). The CDR3 DNA sequence: TGTGCCAGTAGTGGGAGCGGCGGATGGGGTTTTAATGAGCAGTTCTTC. Translated, it gives CASSGSGGWGFNEQFF. Filled out from reference TRBV19 and TRBJ2-1, the complete variable domain reads DGGITQSPKYLFRKEGQNVTLSCEQNLNHDAMYWYRQDPGQGLRLIYYSQIVNDFQKGDIAEGYSVSREKKESFPLTVTSAQKNPTAFYLCASSGSGGWGFNEQFFGPGTRLTVL.

V and J are TRBV11-3 and TRBJ2-7; 7 nucleotides align to TRBD1. Germline V gene lookup returns CDR1 SGHNT and CDR2 YENEEA. CDR3 length: 15 amino acids. Losses at the gene ends were 4 bases for V and 0 bases for J; bases not matched to a gene: 6. CDR3 DNA: TGTGCCAGCAGCTCGCGGACAGGTCTCTCCTACGAGCAGTACTTC. Translation: CASSSRTGLSYEQYF. The full variable domain, in which reference TRBV11-3 and TRBJ2-7 provide the parts outside the CDR3, is EAGVVQSPRYKIIEKKQPVAFWCNPISGHNTLYWYLQNLGQGPELLIRYENEEAVDDSQLPKDRFSAERLKGVDSTLKIQPAELGDSAVYLCASSSRTGLSYEQYFGPGTRLTVT.

This clonotype came up many times. This chain joins TRBV20-1 and TRBJ2-5; D call uncertain. Trimming left V 0 bases short and J 5 bases short, with 7 bases between. The germline V gene has CDR1 DFQATT and CDR2 SNEGSKA (reference sequence). The CDR3 has 12 amino acids. CDR3 in amino acids: CSARDLRETQYF. DNA of the CDR3: TGCAGTGCTAGAGACCTCCGGGAGACCCAGTACTTC.

There are many counts of this clonotype. The V call is TRBV3-1, the J call TRBJ1-2; D ambiguous. V was cut by 0 bases and J by 8 bases, with 7 bases left in between. The CDR3 is 12 residues long. Germline-derived CDR1 and CDR2 are LGHDT and YNNKEL (reference sequence). CDR3: CASSQEAGGYTF. The CDR3 coding sequence is TGTGCCAGCAGCCAAGAGGCGGGGGGCTACACCTTC.

This clonotype was recorded many times. This chain links TRBV2 with TRBJ2-5; 9 bases agree with TRBD1. The germline V gene has CDR1 SNHLY and CDR2 FYNNEI. V gave up 10 bases and J gave up 4 bases; unmatched junction bases: 4. CDR3 length: 12 residues. Written as DNA, the CDR3 is TGTGCCAACAGGGGGCTAGGAGAGACCCAGTACTTC. Translated: CANRGLGETQYF.

This clonotype was observed a few times. The genes are TRBV20-1 and TRBJ2-2, with D possibly matching TRBD2 (5 bases). V lost 5 bases, J lost 2 bases, and 15 bases lay in between. Germline CDR1 is DFQATT and CDR2 is SNEGSKA (reference sequence). CDR3 length: 15 amino acids. Here the CDR3 reads CSALATRPNTGELFF. CDR3 coding DNA: TGCAGTGCTCTAGCCACCAGACCAAACACCGGGGAGCTGTTTTTT.

Only one count was recorded for this clonotype. Just one base apart from a much larger clone, this may be a read error. The rearrangement links TRBV9 to TRBJ1-1; 8 bases are a match to TRBD1. The CDR3 spans 15 residues. Germline CDR1 is SGDLS and CDR2 is YYNGEE. With 3 bases clipped from V and 0 bases from J, the junction kept 4 bases outside the gene matches. CDR3 DNA sequence: TGTGCCAGCAGCGCCCGGGGACAGGTGAACACTGAAGCTTTCTTT. Protein: CASSARGQVNTEAFF.

This clonotype was counted at least ten times. The DNA of the CDR3 is TGTGCCAGCAGTCCGGGACAGGGGGAGGTCGAGCAGTACTTC. Encoded protein: CASSPGQGEVEQYF. This rearrangement joins TRBV28 to TRBJ2-7, with TRBD1 identical over 11 bases. The CDR3 runs to 14 residues. Germline trimming cut 5 bases from V and 6 bases from J; bases unmatched to any gene: 6. In germline, CDR1 is MDHEN, CDR2 SYDVKM.

This clonotype was seen many times. The chain joins TRBV7-2 to TRBJ2-7; D is possibly TRBD2 (5 bases). The CDR3 is 12 amino acids. Germline V gives CDR1 SGHTA, CDR2 FQGNSA. With 5 bases removed from V and 6 bases from J, the gap between germline ends came to 11 bases. For the CDR3, the DNA is TGTGCCAGCAGCCACACTAGTCCCGAGCAGTACTTC. This sequence encodes CASSHTSPEQYF.

This clonotype occurred a few times. The germline gene is not matched at one end of the junction; a read error may be the cause. V and J are TRBV19 and TRBJ2-1; a possible D gene is TRBD2 (6 bases). The CDR3 sequence is 15 residues long. CDR1 LNHDA and CDR2 SQIVND come from the germline V gene (reference sequence). The CDR3, as DNA: TGTGCCAGCAGTATATGGGAGGATCCCTACAATGAGCAGTTCTTC. This gives the protein CASSIWEDPYNEQFF.

This clonotype has at least ten counts. The V and J genes are TRBV20-1 and TRBJ2-7; D is uncertain. The CDR3 covers 15 residues. V was pared by 5 bases and J by 0 bases, with 17 bases between. Germline assignment: CDR1 DFQATT and CDR2 SNEGSKA (reference sequence). CDR3 loop: CSAEKPKGNSYEQYF. For the CDR3, the DNA is TGCAGTGCTGAAAAGCCGAAAGGGAACTCCTACGAGCAGTACTTC.

This clonotype was found many times. V gene TRBV3-1 combines with J gene TRBJ2-3, with 11 bases lining up with TRBD2. Germline V lookup: CDR1 LGHDT, CDR2 YNNKEL (reference sequence). This CDR3 region has 15 residues. V dropped 1 base and J dropped 7; count of bases not matched to a gene: 4. The DNA for the CDR3 is TGTGCCAGCAGCCAAGGACTAGCGGGACTCTATACGCAGTATTTT. Its protein product is CASSQGLAGLYTQYF.

This clonotype appeared many times. V is TRBV18 and J is TRBJ2-3, with D unresolved. The CDR3 runs 13 residues. Trimming cost V 0 bases and J 5 bases, with 6 bases left between them. CDR1 is KGHSH, CDR2 LQKENI, per germline. DNA of the CDR3: TGTGCCAGCTCACCACCAGAAGTAGATACGCAGTATTTT. Translated: CASSPPEVDTQYF.

The chain couples TRBV20-1 to TRBJ1-3; TRBD1 agrees at 7 bases. Germline V lookup: CDR1 DFQATT, CDR2 SNEGSKA (reference sequence). CDR3 length equals 12 residues. V was clipped by 5 bases and J by 4 bases; unmatched bases: 2. The CDR3 region has the DNA TGCAGTGCTGTGGACAGGGGAAACACCATATATTTT. Translating gives CSAVDRGNTIYF.

In this sample, this clonotype turned up many times. V and J are TRBV7-8 and TRBJ2-7, with D tentatively TRBD2 (6 bases). Germline V CDR1 and CDR2: SGHVS, FQNEAQ. Trimming left V 3 bases short and J 2 bases short, with 11 bases between. CDR3 length equals 14 residues. The CDR3 here is CASSFAGLAYEQYF. The CDR3 DNA reads TGTGCCAGCAGCTTCGCGGGACTGGCCTACGAGCAGTACTTC.

In this sample, this clonotype turned up many times. CDR3 in amino acids: CASRAPGQGGYEQYF. CDR3 bases: TGTGCCAGCAGAGCGCCGGGACAGGGAGGCTACGAGCAGTACTTC. The chain joins TRBV28 to TRBJ2-7, with 9 nucleotides matching TRBD1. Germline lookup yields CDR1 MDHEN and CDR2 SYDVKM. The V gene end was trimmed by 6 bases and the J gene end by 3 bases; junction bases not matched to a gene: 9. CDR3 length: 15 residues.

This clonotype appeared many times. This rearrangement joins TRBV29-1 to TRBJ1-2, with D possibly matching TRBD1 (5 bases). The germline gives CDR1 SQVTM, CDR2 ANQGSEA. The germline V and J ends were trimmed by 2 bases and 10 bases, with 14 bases remaining between them. There are 12 residues in the CDR3. CDR3 sequence (DNA): TGCAGCGTTGAATCGGGGGGGAGCGTCTACACCTTC. Translating gives CSVESGGSVYTF.

The sample holds many counts of this clonotype. The J gene is TRBJ1-4, the V gene TRBV7-9; perhaps TRBD1 as D (5 bases). The ends were cut back, 5 bases at V and 5 bases at J, with 6 bases in the middle. Germline V lookup: CDR1 SEHNR, CDR2 FQNEAQ (reference sequence). This CDR3 has 12 amino acids. The CDR3 sequence: CASSPGNEKLFF. For the CDR3, the DNA is TGTGCCAGCAGCCCAGGGAATGAAAAACTGTTTTTT.

This clonotype has more than one count but fewer than ten. The V gene is TRBV13, the J gene TRBJ2-2, with D uncertain. The CDR3 spans 13 residues. V lost 3 bases, J lost 8 bases, and 10 bases lay in between. Germline CDR1 is PRHDT and CDR2 is FYEKMQ (reference sequence). The CDR3 sequence is CASSFRYGGELFF. Here the CDR3 DNA reads TGTGCCAGCAGCTTCCGTTATGGTGGGGAGCTGTTTTTT.

This clonotype was counted at least ten times. The CDR3 DNA is TGTGCCAGCAGCCAAGGATTGGGTGACTACGAGCAGTACTTC. As protein: CASSQGLGDYEQYF. The gene calls are TRBV3-1 and TRBJ2-7; D unresolved. V lost 1 base, J lost 3 bases, and 10 bases lay in between. The CDR3 totals 14 residues. Per germline, CDR1 LGHDT and CDR2 YNNKEL (reference sequence).